The sample holds a few counts of the clone carrying this TCR beta chain. These data are taken from a study of STAT5B mutations in CD4+ large granular lymphocyte leukemia. This CDR3 region has 15 residues. CDR1 and CDR2 (germline): ENHRY, SYGVKD. J gave up 6 bases and V 10 bases, and 13 bases lay outside the gene matches. This was a survey-level run. Repertoires were generated with immunoSEQ multiplex PCR, while TCRdb's copy carries only in-frame clones and drops some. The table has around 30,000 clones, 70% to 75% seen once. This TCR was sampled from a human donor in good health. The J gene is TRBJ2-7, the V gene TRBV10-3, with 12 bases identical to TRBD1. Material for sequencing was CD4+ T cells from blood buffy coats. The CDR3 DNA reads TGTGCCACCGGGACAGGGGGCTCGGGTTGGGCCGAGCAGTACTTC. It specifies CATGTGGSGWAEQYF.